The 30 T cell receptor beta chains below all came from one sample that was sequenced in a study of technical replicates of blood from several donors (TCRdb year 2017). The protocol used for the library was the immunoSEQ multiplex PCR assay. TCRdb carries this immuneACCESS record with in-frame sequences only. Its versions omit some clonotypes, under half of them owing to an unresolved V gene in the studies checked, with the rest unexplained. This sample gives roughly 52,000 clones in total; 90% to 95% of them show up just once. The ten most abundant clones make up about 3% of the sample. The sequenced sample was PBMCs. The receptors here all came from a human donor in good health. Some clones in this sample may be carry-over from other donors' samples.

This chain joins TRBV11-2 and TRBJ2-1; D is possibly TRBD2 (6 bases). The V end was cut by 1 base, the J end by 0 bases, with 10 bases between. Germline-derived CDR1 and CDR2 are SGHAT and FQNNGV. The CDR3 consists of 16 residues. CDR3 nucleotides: TGTGCCAGCAGCTTAGGGGCGGGGAGCTCCTACAATGAGCAGTTCTTC. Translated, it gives CASSLGAGSSYNEQFF.

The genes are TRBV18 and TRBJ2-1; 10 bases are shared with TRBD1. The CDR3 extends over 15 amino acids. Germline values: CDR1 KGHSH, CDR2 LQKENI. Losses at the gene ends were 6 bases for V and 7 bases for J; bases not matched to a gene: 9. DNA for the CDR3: TGTGCCAGCTCCCACGGACAGGGGGGAGGGAATGAGCAGTTCTTC. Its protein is CASSHGQGGGNEQFF.

Here the CDR3 reads CASSLSTSTDTQYF. The CDR3 DNA reads as TGTGCCAGCAGCTTGTCAACTAGCACAGATACGCAGTATTTT. The chain combines TRBV5-5 with TRBJ2-3, with D unclear. Trimming stripped 1 base from V and 0 bases from J, with 6 bases between. The germline V gene has CDR1 SGHKS and CDR2 YYEKEE (reference sequence). The CDR3 extends over 14 amino acids.

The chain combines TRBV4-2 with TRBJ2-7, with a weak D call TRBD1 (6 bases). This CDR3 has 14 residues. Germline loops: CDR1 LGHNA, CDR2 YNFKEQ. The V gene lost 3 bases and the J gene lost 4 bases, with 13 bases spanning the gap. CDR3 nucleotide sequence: TGTGCCAGCAGCCAGACTCAGGGGCGGTACGAGCAGTACTTC. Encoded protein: CASSQTQGRYEQYF.

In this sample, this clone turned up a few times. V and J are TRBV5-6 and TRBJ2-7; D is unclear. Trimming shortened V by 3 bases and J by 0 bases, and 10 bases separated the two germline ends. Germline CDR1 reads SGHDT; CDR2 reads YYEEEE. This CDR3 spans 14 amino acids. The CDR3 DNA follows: TGTGCCAGCAGCTCACCGAGGAGCTCCTACGAGCAGTACTTC. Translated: CASSSPRSSYEQYF. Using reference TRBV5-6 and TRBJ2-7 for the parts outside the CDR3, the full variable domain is DAGVTQSPTHLIKTRGQQVTLRCSPKSGHDTVSWYQQALGQGPQFIFQYYEEEERQRGNFPDRFSGHQFPNYSSELNVNALLLGDSALYLCASSSPRSSYEQYFGPGTRLTVT.

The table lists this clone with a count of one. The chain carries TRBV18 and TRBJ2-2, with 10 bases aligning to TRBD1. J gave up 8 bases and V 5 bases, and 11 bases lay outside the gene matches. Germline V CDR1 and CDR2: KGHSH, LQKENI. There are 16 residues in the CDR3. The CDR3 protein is CASSATGGRLFGELFF. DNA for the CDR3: TGTGCCAGCTCAGCGACAGGGGGCCGGTTATTTGGGGAGCTGTTTTTT.

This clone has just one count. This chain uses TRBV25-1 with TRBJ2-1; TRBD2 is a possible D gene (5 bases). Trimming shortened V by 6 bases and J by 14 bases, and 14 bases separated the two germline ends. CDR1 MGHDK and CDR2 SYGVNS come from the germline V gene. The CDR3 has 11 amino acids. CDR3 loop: CASSDPRGEFF. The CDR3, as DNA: TGTGCCAGCAGCGACCCTCGGGGTGAGTTCTTC.

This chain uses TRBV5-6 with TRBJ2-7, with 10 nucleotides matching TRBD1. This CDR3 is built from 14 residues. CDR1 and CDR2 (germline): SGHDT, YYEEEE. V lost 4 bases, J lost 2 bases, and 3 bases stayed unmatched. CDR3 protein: CASSGGTGAYEQYF. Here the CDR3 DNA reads TGTGCCAGCAGCGGGGGGACAGGGGCCTACGAGCAGTACTTC.

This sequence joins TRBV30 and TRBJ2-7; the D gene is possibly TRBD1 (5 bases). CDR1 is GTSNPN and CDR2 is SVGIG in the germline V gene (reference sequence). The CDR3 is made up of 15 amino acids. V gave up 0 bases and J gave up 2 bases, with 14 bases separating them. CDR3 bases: TGTGCCTGGAGTGTCCCGGGCAGGGTCGCCTACGAGCAGTACTTC. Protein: CAWSVPGRVAYEQYF.

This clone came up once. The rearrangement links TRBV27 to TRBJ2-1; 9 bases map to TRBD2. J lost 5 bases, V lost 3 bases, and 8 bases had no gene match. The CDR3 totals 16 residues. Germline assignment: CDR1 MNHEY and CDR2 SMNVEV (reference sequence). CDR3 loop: CASSFARREGDNEQFF. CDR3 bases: TGTGCCAGCAGTTTCGCACGGCGGGAGGGTGACAATGAGCAGTTCTTC.

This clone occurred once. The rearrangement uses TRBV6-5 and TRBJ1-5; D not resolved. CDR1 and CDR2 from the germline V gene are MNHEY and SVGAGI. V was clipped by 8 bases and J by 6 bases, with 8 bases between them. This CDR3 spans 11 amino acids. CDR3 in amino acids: CASGGSQPQHF. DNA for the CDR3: TGTGCCAGCGGCGGGAGTCAGCCCCAGCATTTT.

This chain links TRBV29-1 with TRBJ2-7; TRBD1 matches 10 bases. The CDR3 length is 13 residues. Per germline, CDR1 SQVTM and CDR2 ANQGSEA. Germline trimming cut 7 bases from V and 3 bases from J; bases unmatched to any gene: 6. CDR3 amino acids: CSAGGDRGYEQYF. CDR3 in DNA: TGCAGCGCCGGTGGGGACAGGGGCTACGAGCAGTACTTC.

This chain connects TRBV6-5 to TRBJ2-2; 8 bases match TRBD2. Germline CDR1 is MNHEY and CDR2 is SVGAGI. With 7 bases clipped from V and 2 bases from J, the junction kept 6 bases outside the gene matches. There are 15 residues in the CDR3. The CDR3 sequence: CASINSGANTGELFF. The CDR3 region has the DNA TGTGCCAGCATTAATAGCGGGGCTAACACCGGGGAGCTGTTTTTT.

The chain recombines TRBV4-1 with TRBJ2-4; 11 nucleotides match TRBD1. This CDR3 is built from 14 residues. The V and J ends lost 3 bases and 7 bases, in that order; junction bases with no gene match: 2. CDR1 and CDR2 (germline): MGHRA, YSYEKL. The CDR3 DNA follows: TGCGCCAGCAGCCAGGGGGACAGGGGGAACATTCAGTACTTC. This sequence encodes CASSQGDRGNIQYF.

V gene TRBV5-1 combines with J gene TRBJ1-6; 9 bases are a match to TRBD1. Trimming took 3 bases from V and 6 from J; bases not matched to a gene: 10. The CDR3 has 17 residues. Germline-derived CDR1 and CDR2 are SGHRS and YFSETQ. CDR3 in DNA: TGCGCCAGCAGCTCACCAACGACAGGGGGTGGTAATTCACCCCTCCACTTT. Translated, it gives CASSSPTTGGGNSPLHF.

For the CDR3, the DNA is TGTGCCAGCAGTTACACAGGCCGGGCAACCTACAATGAGCAGTTCTTC. This gives the protein CASSYTGRATYNEQFF. The chain recombines TRBV6-5 with TRBJ2-1, with TRBD1 as a possible D gene (5 bases). This CDR3 region has 16 residues. The germline V gene encodes CDR1 MNHEY and CDR2 SVGAGI. Trimming cost V 2 bases and J 2 bases, with 13 bases left between them.

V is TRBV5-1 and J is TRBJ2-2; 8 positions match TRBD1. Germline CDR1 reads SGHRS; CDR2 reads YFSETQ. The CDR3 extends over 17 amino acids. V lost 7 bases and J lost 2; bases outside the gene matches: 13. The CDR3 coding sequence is TGCGCCAGCGGTACTGGATCGACAGGGGCAAACACCGGGGAGCTGTTTTTT. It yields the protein CASGTGSTGANTGELFF.

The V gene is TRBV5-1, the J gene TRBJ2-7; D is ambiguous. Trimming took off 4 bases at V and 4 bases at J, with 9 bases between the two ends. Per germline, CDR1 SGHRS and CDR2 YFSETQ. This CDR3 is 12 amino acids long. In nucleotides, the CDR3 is TGCGCCAGCAGCCGTGACACTTACGAGCAGTACTTC. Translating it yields CASSRDTYEQYF. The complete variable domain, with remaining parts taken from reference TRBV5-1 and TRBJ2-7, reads KAGVTQTPRYLIKTRGQQVTLSCSPISGHRSVSWYQQTPGQGLQFLFEYFSETQRNKGNFPGRFSGRQFSNSRSEMNVSTLELGDSALYLCASSRDTYEQYFGPGTRLTVT.

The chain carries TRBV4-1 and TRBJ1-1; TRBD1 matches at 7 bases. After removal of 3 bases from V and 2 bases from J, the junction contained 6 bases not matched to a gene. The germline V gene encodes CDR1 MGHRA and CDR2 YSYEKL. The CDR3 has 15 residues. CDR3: CASSQLQGTNTEAFF. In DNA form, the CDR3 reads TGCGCCAGCAGCCAGCTACAGGGGACTAACACTGAAGCTTTCTTT.

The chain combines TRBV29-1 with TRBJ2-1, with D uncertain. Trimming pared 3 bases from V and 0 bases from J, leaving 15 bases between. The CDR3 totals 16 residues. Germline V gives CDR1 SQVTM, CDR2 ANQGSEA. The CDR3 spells CSVDSIQASSYNEQFF. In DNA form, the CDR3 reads TGCAGCGTTGACAGCATCCAGGCGAGCTCCTACAATGAGCAGTTCTTC.

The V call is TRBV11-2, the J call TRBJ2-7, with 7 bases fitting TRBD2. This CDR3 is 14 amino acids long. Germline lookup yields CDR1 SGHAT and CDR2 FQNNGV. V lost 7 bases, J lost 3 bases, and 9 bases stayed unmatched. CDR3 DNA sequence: TGTGCCAGCACCATACCGGGACTATACTACGAGCAGTACTTC. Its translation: CASTIPGLYYEQYF. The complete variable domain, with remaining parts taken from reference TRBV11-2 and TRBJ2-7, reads EAGVAQSPRYKIIEKRQSVAFWCNPISGHATLYWYQQILGQGPKLLIQFQNNGVVDDSQLPKDRFSAERLKGVDSTLKIQPAKLEDSAVYLCASTIPGLYYEQYFGPGTRLTVT.

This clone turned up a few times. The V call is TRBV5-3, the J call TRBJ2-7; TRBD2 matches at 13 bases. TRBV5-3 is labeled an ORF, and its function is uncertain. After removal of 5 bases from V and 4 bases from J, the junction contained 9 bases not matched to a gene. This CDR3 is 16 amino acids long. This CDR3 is CARSNLGLAGAYEQYF. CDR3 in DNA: TGTGCCAGAAGTAATCTCGGACTAGCGGGAGCATACGAGCAGTACTTC.

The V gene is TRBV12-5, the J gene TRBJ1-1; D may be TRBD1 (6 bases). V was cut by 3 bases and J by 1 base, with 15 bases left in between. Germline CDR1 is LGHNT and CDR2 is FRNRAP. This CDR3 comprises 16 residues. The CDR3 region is CASGLGQRGANTEAFF. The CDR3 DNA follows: TGTGCTAGTGGTTTAGGACAGCGAGGGGCGAACACTGAAGCTTTCTTT.

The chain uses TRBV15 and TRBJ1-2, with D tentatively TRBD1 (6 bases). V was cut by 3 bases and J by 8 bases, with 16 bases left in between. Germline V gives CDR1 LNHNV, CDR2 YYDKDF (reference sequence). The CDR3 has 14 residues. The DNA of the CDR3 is TGTGCCACCAGCAGTCAGGGGTCCCTCGGCGGCTACACCTTC. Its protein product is CATSSQGSLGGYTF.

CDR3 sequence: CASTQGSSYNEQFF. CDR3 sequence (DNA): TGTGCCAGCACCCAGGGTAGCTCCTACAATGAGCAGTTCTTC. The rearrangement uses TRBV5-5 and TRBJ2-1; the D gene is possibly TRBD1 (5 bases). Between the trimmed V and J ends, which lost 6 bases and 0 bases, there was a span of 10 bases. The CDR3 runs to 14 residues. From germline, CDR1 is SGHKS and CDR2 YYEKEE (reference sequence).

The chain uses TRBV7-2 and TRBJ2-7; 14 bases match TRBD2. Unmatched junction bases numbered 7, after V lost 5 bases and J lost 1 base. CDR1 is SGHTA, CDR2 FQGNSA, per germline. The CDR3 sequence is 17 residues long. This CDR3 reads CASSPRTSGGPSYEQYF. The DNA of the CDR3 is TGTGCCAGCAGCCCCAGGACTAGCGGGGGGCCGTCCTACGAGCAGTACTTC.

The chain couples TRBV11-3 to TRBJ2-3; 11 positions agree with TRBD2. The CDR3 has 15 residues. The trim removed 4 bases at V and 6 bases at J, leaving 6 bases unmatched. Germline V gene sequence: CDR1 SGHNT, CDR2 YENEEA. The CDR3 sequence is CASSWIAGGTDTQYF. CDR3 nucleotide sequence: TGTGCCAGCAGCTGGATAGCGGGGGGGACGGATACGCAGTATTTT.

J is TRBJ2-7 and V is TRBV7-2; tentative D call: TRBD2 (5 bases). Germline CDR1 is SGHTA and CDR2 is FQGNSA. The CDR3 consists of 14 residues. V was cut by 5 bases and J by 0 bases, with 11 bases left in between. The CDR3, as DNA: TGTGCCAGCAGCCCCGACTACCGCTCCTACGAGCAGTACTTC. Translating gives CASSPDYRSYEQYF.

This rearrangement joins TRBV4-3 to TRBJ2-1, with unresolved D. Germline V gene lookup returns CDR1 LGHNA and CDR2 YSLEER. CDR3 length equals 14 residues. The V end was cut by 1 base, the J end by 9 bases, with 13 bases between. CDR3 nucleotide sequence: TGCGCCAGCAGCCAAGGCTACCGAGGCGGTGAGCAGTTCTTC. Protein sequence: CASSQGYRGGEQFF.

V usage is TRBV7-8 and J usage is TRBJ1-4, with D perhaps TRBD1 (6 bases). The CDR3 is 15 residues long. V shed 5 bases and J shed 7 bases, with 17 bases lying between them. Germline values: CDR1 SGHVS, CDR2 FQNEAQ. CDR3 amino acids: CASSLNRVAGEKLFF. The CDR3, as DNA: TGTGCCAGCAGCCTGAACAGGGTAGCGGGTGAAAAACTGTTTTTT. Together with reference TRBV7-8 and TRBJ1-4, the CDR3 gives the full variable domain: GAGVSQSPRYKVAKRGQDVALRCDPISGHVSLFWYQQALGQGPEFLTYFQNEAQLDKSGLPSDRFFAERPEGSVSTLKIQRTQQEDSAVYLCASSLNRVAGEKLFFGSGTQLSVL.